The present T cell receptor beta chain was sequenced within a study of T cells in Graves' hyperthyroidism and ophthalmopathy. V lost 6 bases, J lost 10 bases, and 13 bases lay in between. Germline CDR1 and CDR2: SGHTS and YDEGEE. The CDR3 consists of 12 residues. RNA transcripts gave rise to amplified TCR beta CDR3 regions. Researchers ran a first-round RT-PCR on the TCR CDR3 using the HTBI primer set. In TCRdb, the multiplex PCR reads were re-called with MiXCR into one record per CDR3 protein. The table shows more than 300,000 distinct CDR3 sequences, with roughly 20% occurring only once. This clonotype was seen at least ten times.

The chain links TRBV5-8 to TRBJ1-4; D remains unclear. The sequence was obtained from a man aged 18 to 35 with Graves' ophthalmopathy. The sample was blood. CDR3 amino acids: CASTPVVGKLFF. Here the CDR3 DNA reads TGTGCCAGCACGCCCGTTGTGGGAAAACTGTTTTTT.